This T cell receptor beta chain was obtained from a study of cytomegalovirus exposure and HLA in healthy donors. The PCR contained 60 Vbeta and 13 Jbeta primers. TCRdb's copy holds only in-frame clones and misses some; the assay was immunoSEQ multiplex PCR. The table lists 120,000 to 150,000 clones, around four fifths of them singletons. The study's findings and limits: Later analysis reportedly placed an Asian-associated ancestry cluster below the roughly 640-donor mean in N-insertions. Analysis was carried out at a later point, and it linked a missense DCLRE1C variant to TCR beta V- and J-gene trimming.

This clone has just a few counts. As yet, its antigen is unknown. The ends lost 2 bases at V and 2 bases at J; junction bases unmatched: 3. This CDR3 has 15 residues. Germline V gene lookup returns CDR1 SGDLS and CDR2 YYNGEE. Sequences were obtained from PBMCs. The chain joins TRBV9 to TRBJ2-1, with 8 bases matching TRBD1. This receptor was identified in a male donor in good health and CMV-seronegative. The CDR3 reads CASSVGQGPYNEQFF. For the CDR3, the DNA is TGTGCCAGCAGCGTCGGACAGGGACCCTACAATGAGCAGTTCTTC.